The clone carrying this T cell receptor beta chain turned up a few times. The source of the sample is a study of blood T cells in healthy people across ages. Isolation recovered at least 6.5 million PBMCs from every sample. Total RNA extraction produced at least 6 micrograms (per sample) for the study. A second PCR, run for about 7 to 12 cycles, used a sample-barcoded 5' primer plus a J-beta primer mix. One entry per CDR3 protein results from TCRdb running MiXCR on the 5' RACE reads. The data show 1,800,000 or so distinct CDR3 sequences, roughly two fifths seen once. V dropped 4 bases and J dropped 6 bases, with 12 bases sitting between them. The CDR3 covers 13 residues.

This TCR derives from a human donor in good health. Sequenced material: blood. The chain recombines TRBV12-3 or TRBV12-4 with TRBJ1-1, with a weak D call TRBD1 (6 bases). The CDR3 region has the DNA TGTGCCAGCAGTTCAACAGGGATTGCTGAAGCTTTCTTT. Translating it yields CASSSTGIAEAFF.